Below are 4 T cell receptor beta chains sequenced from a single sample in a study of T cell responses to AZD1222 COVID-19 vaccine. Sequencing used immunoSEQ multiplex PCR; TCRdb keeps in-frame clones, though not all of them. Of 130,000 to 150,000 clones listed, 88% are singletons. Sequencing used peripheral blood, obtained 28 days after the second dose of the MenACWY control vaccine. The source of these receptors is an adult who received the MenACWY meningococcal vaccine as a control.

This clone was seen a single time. The CDR3 is CASRPGLERELFF. The CDR3 DNA is TGTGCCAGCAGGCCGGGACTAGAACGGGAGCTGTTTTTT. The chain uses TRBV5-4 and TRBJ2-2; the match to TRBD2 covers 8 bases. The germline gives CDR1 SGHNT, CDR2 YYREEE (reference sequence). The CDR3 contains 13 residues. V lost 5 bases to trimming and J lost 9 bases; unmatched junction nucleotides: 6.

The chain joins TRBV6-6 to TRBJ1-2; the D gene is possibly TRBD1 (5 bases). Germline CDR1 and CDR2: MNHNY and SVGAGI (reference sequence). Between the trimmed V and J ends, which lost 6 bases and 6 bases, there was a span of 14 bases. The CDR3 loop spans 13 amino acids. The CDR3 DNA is TGTGCCAGCAGCCGTACGAGGGACGATGGCTACACCTTC. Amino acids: CASSRTRDDGYTF.

This CDR3 reads CASSASGDREAEAFF. The DNA of the CDR3 is TGTGCCAGCAGCGCCAGCGGGGACAGGGAGGCTGAAGCTTTCTTT. V is TRBV9 and J is TRBJ1-1, with 9 bases aligning to TRBD1. J lost 6 bases, V lost 3 bases, and 9 bases had no gene match. The CDR3 contains 15 residues. The germline V gene encodes CDR1 SGDLS and CDR2 YYNGEE.

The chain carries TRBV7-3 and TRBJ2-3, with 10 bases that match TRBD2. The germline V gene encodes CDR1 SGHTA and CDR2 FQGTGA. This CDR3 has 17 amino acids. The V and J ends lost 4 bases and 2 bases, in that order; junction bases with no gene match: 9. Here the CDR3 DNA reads TGTGCCAGCAGCTACCAGTCTAGCGGGAGAGCCACAGATACGCAGTATTTT. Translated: CASSYQSSGRATDTQYF.